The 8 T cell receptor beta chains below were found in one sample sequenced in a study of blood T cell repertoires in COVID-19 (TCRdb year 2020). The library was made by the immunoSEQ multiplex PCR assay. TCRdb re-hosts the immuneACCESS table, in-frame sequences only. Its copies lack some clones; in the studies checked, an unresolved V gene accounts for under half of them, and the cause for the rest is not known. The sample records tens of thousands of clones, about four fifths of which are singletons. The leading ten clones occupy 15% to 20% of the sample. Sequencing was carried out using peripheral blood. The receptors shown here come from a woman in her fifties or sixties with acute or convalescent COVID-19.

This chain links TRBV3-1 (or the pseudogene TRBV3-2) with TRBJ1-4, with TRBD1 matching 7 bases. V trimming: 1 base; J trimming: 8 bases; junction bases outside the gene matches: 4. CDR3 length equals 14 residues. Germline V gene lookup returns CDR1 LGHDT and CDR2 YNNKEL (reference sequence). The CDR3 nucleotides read TGTGCCAGCAGCCAAGCAGGGGGTAGCGAAAAACTGTTTTTT. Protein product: CASSQAGGSEKLFF.

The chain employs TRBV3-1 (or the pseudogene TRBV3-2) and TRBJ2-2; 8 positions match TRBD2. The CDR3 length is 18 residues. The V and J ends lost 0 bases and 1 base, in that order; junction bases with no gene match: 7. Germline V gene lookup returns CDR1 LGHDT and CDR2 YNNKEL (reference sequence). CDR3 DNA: TGTGCCAGCAGCCAAGACCGGGGGGGGAGACGGAACACCGGGGAGCTGTTTTTT. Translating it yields CASSQDRGGRRNTGELFF.

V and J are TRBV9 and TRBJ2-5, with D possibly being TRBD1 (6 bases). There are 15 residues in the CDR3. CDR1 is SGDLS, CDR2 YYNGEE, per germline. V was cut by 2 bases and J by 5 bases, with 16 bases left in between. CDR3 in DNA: TGTGCCAGCAGCGTCGGCTCCACTCAGGGGGAGACCCAGTACTTC. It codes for CASSVGSTQGETQYF.

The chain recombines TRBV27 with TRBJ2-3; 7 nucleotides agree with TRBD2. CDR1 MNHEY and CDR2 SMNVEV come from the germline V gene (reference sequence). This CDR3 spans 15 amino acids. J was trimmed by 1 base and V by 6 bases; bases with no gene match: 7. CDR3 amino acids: CASRPLAAGTDTQYF. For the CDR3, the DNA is TGTGCCAGCAGGCCTCTAGCGGCCGGCACAGATACGCAGTATTTT.

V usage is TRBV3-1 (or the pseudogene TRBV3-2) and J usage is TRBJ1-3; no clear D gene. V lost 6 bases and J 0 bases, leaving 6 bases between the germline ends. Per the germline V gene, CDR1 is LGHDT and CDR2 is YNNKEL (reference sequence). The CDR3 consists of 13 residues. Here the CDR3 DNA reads TGTGCCAGCAGACAGAACTCTGGAAACACCATATATTTT. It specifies CASRQNSGNTIYF.

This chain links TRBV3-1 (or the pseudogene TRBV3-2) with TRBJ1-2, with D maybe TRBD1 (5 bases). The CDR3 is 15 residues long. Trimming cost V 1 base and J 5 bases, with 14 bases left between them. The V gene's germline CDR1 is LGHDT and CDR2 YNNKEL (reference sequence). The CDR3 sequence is CASSQGWQGGYGYTF. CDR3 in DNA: TGTGCCAGCAGCCAAGGTTGGCAGGGTGGTTATGGCTACACCTTC.

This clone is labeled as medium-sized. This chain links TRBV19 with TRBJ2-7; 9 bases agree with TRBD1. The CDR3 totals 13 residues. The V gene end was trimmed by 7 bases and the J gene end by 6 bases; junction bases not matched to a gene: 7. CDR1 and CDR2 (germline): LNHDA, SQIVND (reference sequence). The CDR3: CASTGTGTSEQYF. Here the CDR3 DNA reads TGTGCCAGTACCGGGACAGGGACGTCCGAGCAGTACTTC.

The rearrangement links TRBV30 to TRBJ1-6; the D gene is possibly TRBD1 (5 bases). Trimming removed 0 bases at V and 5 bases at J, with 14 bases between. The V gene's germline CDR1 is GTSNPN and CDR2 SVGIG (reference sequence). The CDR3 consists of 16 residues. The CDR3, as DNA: TGTGCCTGGAGTGTTGGACGTCAGGGCCATAATTCACCCCTCCACTTT. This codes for CAWSVGRQGHNSPLHF.